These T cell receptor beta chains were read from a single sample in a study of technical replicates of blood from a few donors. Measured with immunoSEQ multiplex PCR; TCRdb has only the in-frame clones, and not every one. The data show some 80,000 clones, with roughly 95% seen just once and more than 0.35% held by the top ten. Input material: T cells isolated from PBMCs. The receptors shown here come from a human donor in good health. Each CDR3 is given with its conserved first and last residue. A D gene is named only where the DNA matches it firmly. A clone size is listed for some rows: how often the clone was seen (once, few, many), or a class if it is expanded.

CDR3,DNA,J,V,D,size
CASSPSGDTGELFF,TGTGCCAGCAGCCCATCAGGGGATACCGGGGAGCTGTTTTTT,TRBJ2-2,TRBV9,.,.
CASSPRLAGVNEQYF,TGTGCCAGCAGCCCTCGGCTAGCGGGAGTAAACGAGCAGTACTTC,TRBJ2-7,TRBV7-2,TRBD2,.
CASSLYGSWSSYEQYF,TGTGCCAGCAGCTTATATGGGAGCTGGAGCTCCTACGAGCAGTACTTC,TRBJ2-7,TRBV7-8,.,once
CSVAETGSDYEQYF,TGCAGCGTTGCCGAGACAGGGTCTGACTACGAGCAGTACTTC,TRBJ2-7,TRBV29-1,TRBD1,.
CSVEATGTQYF,TGCAGCGTTGAAGCCACCGGTACGCAGTATTTT,TRBJ2-3,TRBV29-1,.,.
CASSYGHEQYF,TGTGCCAGCAGTTACGGCCACGAGCAGTACTTC,TRBJ2-7,TRBV6-5,.,.
CASSEGGPYEQYF,TGTGCCAGCAGTGAAGGGGGCCCCTACGAGCAGTACTTC,TRBJ2-7,TRBV2,.,.
CASSEGVGGYYGYTF,TGTGCCAGCAGCGAGGGGGTTGGAGGCTATTATGGCTACACCTTC,TRBJ1-2,TRBV5-6,.,.
CASSPGGPGQPQHF,TGTGCCAGCAGCCCAGGAGGGCCTGGTCAGCCCCAGCATTTT,TRBJ1-5,TRBV27,.,.
CASIRQGGNQPQHF,TGTGCCAGTATCAGGCAGGGAGGGAATCAGCCCCAGCATTTT,TRBJ1-5,TRBV19,.,.
CSVSDRGYGYTF,TGCAGCGTTTCGGACAGGGGCTATGGCTACACCTTC,TRBJ1-2,TRBV29-1,TRBD1,medium-sized
CASSLGTMWGQGKGYTF,TGTGCCAGCAGCTTGGGGACTATGTGGGGACAGGGGAAAGGCTACACCTTC,TRBJ1-2,TRBV5-4,TRBD1,.
CASSGEQGAYEQYF,TGTGCCAGCAGTGGAGAACAGGGGGCCTACGAGCAGTACTTC,TRBJ2-7,TRBV6-1,TRBD1,.
CASSEQGLGQPQHF,TGCGCCAGCAGCGAGCAGGGGCTCGGACAGCCCCAGCATTTT,TRBJ1-5,TRBV5-1,.,.
CASSTNRDRQETQYF,TGTGCCAGCAGCACCAACCGGGACAGGCAAGAGACCCAGTACTTC,TRBJ2-5,TRBV28,TRBD1,.
CASRLGGAYEQYF,TGCGCCAGCCGGTTGGGGGGGGCCTACGAGCAGTACTTC,TRBJ2-7,TRBV5-1,TRBD2,.
CASSMGLAVPTGELFF,TGTGCCAGTAGTATGGGACTAGCGGTCCCCACCGGGGAGCTGTTTTTT,TRBJ2-2,TRBV19,TRBD2,.
CASSQTMGKSGPTEAFF,TGTGCCAGCAGCCAAACGATGGGGAAGAGCGGACCAACTGAAGCTTTCTTT,TRBJ1-1,TRBV14,.,few
CATSSGTGSYEQYF,TGTGCCACCAGCAGCGGGACAGGGTCCTACGAGCAGTACTTC,TRBJ2-7,TRBV15,TRBD1,.
CASSVSGRAYNEQFF,TGTGCCAGCAGCGTAAGCGGGAGAGCTTACAATGAGCAGTTCTTC,TRBJ2-1,TRBV9,TRBD2,.
CASRIGGSLGEKLFF,TGTGCCAGCAGGATCGGCGGATCCTTGGGTGAAAAACTGTTTTTT,TRBJ1-4,TRBV7-9,.,.
CAGYRDDYGYTF,TGTGCCGGATACAGGGACGACTATGGCTACACCTTC,TRBJ1-2,TRBV9,.,.
CASSQVREVAEQFF,TGCGCCAGCAGCCAAGTTCGGGAGGTAGCTGAGCAGTTCTTC,TRBJ2-1,TRBV4-3,TRBD2,.